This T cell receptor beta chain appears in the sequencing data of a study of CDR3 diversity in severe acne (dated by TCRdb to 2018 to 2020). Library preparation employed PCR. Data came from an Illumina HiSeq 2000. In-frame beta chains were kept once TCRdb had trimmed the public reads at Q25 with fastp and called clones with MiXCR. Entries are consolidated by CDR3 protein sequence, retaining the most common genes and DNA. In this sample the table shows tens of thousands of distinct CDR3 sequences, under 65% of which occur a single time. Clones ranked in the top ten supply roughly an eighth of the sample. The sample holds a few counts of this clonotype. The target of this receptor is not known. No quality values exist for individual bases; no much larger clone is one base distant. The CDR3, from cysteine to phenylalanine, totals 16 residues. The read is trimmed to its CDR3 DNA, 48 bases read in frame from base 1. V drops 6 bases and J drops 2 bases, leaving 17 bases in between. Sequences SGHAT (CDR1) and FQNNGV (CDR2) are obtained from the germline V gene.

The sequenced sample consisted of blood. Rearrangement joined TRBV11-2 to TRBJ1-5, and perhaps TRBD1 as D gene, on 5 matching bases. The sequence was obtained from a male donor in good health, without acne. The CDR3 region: CASSEGTLTRNQPQHF. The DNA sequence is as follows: TGTGCCAGCAGTGAAGGGACCCTAACCCGCAATCAGCCCCAGCATTTT.